Detailed here is one TCR beta chain. Its antigen is undetermined. The CDR3 runs 14 residues. V was trimmed by 4 bases and J by 9 bases, leaving 16 bases between them. This sample stems from a study of identical twins. Study-wide findings and caveats: Abundant beta clonotypes from cord blood bore fewer insertions; memory repertoires lacked this pattern.

TCRdb fed the 5' RACE reads into MiXCR, producing one record per CDR3 protein. The data hold a few hundred thousand distinct CDR3 sequences, with around 9.6% observed a single time. The same sample was also used in a study of yellow fever vaccine responses in identical twins.

The material sequenced was PBMCs. The V call is TRBV12-3 or TRBV12-4, the J call TRBJ2-1; D remains ambiguous. The TCR comes from a woman under 30 in good health. CDR3 loop: CASSYSGSWSEQFF. The CDR3, as DNA: TGTGCCAGCAGTTACTCCGGTTCCTGGTCTGAGCAGTTCTTC.